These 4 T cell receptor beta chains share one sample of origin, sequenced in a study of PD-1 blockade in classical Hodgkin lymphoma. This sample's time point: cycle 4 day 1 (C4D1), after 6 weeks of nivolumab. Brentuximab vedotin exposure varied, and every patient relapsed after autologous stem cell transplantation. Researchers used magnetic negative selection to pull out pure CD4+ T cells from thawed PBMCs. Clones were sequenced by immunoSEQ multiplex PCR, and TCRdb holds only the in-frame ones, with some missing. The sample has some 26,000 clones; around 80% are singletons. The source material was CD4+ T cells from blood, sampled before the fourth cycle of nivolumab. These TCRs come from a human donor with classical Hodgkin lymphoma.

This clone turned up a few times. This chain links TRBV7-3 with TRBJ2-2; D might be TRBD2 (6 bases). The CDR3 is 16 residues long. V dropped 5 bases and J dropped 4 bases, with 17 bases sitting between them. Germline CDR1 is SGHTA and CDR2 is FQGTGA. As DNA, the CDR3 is TGTGCCAGCAGCCTCAATCAGGGAGGAAGCACCGGGGAGCTGTTTTTT. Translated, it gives CASSLNQGGSTGELFF. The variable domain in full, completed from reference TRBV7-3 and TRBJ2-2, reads GAGVSQTPSNKVTEKGKYVELRCDPISGHTALYWYRQSLGQGPEFLIYFQGTGAADDSGLPNDRFFAVRPEGSVSTLKIQRTERGDSAVYLCASSLNQGGSTGELFFGEGSRLTVL.

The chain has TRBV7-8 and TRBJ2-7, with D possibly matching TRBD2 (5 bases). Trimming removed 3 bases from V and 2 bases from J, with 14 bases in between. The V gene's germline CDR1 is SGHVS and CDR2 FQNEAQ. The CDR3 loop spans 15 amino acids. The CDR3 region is CASSLFEGITYEQYF. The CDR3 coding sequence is TGTGCCAGCAGCTTGTTTGAGGGCATTACCTACGAGCAGTACTTC.

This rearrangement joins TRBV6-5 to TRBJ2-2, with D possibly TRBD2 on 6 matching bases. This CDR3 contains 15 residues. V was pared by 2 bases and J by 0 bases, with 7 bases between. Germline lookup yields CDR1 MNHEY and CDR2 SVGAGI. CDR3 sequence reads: CASSYGGSNTGELFF. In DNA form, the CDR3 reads TGTGCCAGCAGTTACGGGGGGTCGAACACCGGGGAGCTGTTTTTT.

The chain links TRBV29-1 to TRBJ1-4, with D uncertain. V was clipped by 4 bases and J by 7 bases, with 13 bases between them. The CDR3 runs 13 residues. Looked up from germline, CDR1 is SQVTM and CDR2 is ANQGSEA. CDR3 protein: CSVVWAGGEKLFF. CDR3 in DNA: TGCAGCGTTGTCTGGGCGGGCGGTGAAAAACTGTTTTTT.